This TCR beta chain was found in a study of blood T cells in healthy people across ages. This CDR3 spans 15 amino acids. Germline-derived CDR1 and CDR2 are SGDLS and YYNGEE. Trimming left V 2 bases short and J 2 bases short, with 13 bases between. PCR was performed a second time for roughly 7 to 11 cycles using a sample-barcoded 5' primer and a J-beta primer mix. Through a template-switch adaptor with 12 random nucleotides, each cDNA molecule received a tag. Per-sample output comprised a minimum of 3 million paired-end reads containing CDR3. TCRdb fed the 5' RACE reads into MiXCR, producing one record per CDR3 protein. The sample yields approximately 400,000 distinct CDR3 sequences, 50% to 60% seen once. The sample holds a few counts of this clonotype. The antigen is undetermined. Broader study findings: Using unsorted PBMCs precluded a conclusive naive versus antigen-experienced comparison. One million T cells yielded diversity estimates that were considered underestimates.

V and J are TRBV9 and TRBJ1-1; D not certain. Material for sequencing was blood. The origin of this receptor is a man in his 60s in good health. The DNA of the CDR3 is TGTGCCAGCAGCGTCGGGGTTGCTTTAAACACTGAAGCTTTCTTT. Translated, it gives CASSVGVALNTEAFF. The full variable domain, with the rest looked up from reference TRBV9 and TRBJ1-1, is DSGVTQTPKHLITATGQRVTLRCSPRSGDLSVYWYQQSLDQGLQFLIQYYNGEERAKGNILERFSAQQFPDLHSELNLSSLELGDSALYFCASSVGVALNTEAFFGQGTRLTVV.